This T cell receptor beta chain was obtained from a study of shared clonotypes between healthy human individuals. The donors, healthy adults who were HIV-negative, had experienced no recent acute infections or vaccinations. It was at deep level that the assay was run. The data were produced by immunoSEQ multiplex PCR, yet TCRdb's version contains in-frame clones alone and is incomplete. Of roughly 500,000 clones detected, around 85% appear once; the ten largest clones hold over 9.5%. Source material: PBMCs. This TCR came from a woman aged 40 to 49 in good health. Some clones in this sample may be carry-over from other donors' samples.

The CDR3 region is CATSRDPGGQETQYF. The CDR3 DNA reads TGTGCCACCAGCAGAGATCCGGGGGGCCAGGAGACCCAGTACTTC. V and J are TRBV15 and TRBJ2-5; possible D gene TRBD2, 7 bases. Germline V gene lookup returns CDR1 LNHNV and CDR2 YYDKDF (reference sequence). V shed 0 bases and J shed 5 bases, with 13 bases lying between them. The CDR3 runs 15 residues.